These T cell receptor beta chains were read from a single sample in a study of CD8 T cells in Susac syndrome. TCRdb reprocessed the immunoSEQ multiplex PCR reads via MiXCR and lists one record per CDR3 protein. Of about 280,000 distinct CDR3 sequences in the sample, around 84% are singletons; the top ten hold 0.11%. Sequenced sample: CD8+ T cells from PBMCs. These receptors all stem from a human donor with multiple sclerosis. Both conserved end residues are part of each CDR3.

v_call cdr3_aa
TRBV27 CASSNRGYSGELFF
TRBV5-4 CASNVRGQSYEQYF
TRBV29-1 CSVEQGAPYEQYF
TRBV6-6 CASIRDLSYEQYF
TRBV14 CASSALGGEGTEAFF
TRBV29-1 CSVLIADNNEQFF
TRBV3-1 CASSLGGTSGHEQYF
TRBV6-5 CASSYLPRQGARIRDTQYF
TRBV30 CAWSYGSLNTEAFF
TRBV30 CAWSGSVYEQYF
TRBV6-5 CASSYPTGSETQYF
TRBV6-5 CASSYEGAGGYNEQFF
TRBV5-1 CASSPTGIGYNEQFF
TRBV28 CASSWGQQGANVLTF
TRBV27 CASSFLGRRGTDTQYF
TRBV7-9 CASSLAEKLANGADTQYF
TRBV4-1 CASSPDAVRGGGNQPQHF
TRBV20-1 CSAPGENLNEQYF
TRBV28 CASSLSVAPYEQYF
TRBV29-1 CSVGQGTDTQYF
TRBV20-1 CSARERLSNTEAFF
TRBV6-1 CASSYQAFGMNEQFF
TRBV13 CASSQNSYNEQFF
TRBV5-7 CASRLQKPGYTF
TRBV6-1 CVAGAVTGANVLTF
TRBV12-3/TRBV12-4 CASSLISLSYEQYF
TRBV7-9 CASSLNQRPKETQYF
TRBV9 CASSVGGTPFEQFF
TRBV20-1 CSANGQVAKNIQYF
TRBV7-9 CASREVLPYNSPLHF
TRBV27 CASSPQGWTEAFF
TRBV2 CASSVRLLTYEQYF
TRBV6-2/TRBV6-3 CASSQTSGTFYEQYF
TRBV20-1 CSARTSGRPDEQFF
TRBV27 CASSYRDTTYEQYF
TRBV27 CASRSTGGLDQPQHF
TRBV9 CASSRAGARETQYF
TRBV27 CASSRSAGPYEQYF
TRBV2 CASTTSLNEQFF
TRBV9 CASSVGGQTNEQFF
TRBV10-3 CAISEPREDRPLNNEQFF
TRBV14 CASSPSRQPYNEQFF
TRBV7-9 CASSPGWTETGGYTF
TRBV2 CASSGPPLSTYEQYF
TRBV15 CATSRAYGGNNEQFF
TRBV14 CASSQAVNGELFF
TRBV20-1 CSAVPPGTRCYEQYF
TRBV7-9 CASRLESGSLRFF
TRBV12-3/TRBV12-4 CASSLLAGEFPFF